This T cell receptor (beta chain) was identified during a study of T cell responses to AZD1222 COVID-19 vaccine. This CDR3 has 14 residues. V lost 4 bases, J lost 10 bases, and 20 bases lay in between. The germline CDR1 and CDR2 sequences are SGDLS and YYNGEE. Study observations and caveats: There were vaccine-associated CD4 TCRs across spike, dominant at 160-218 and 743-854.

Method: immunoSEQ multiplex PCR; TCRdb's copy keeps in-frame clones and lacks some. The table for this sample gives around 150,000 clones. Concerning this clone itself: Antigen specificity is unknown.

The TCR sequence derives from an adult in good health. The V call is TRBV9, the J call TRBJ2-5, with a weak D call TRBD2 (6 bases). The material sequenced was peripheral blood. CDR3 protein: CASSPRDLVVDQYF. The CDR3 coding sequence is TGTGCCAGCAGCCCGCGGGACCTCGTCGTTGACCAGTACTTC.